This T cell receptor (beta chain) appears in the sequencing data of a study of PD-1 blockade in classical Hodgkin lymphoma. This CDR3 region has 14 residues. Germline V gives CDR1 WNHNN, CDR2 SYGVQD (reference sequence). Trimming at V came to 6 bases and at J to 2 bases, leaving 7 bases not matched to a gene. Clones were sequenced by immunoSEQ multiplex PCR, and TCRdb holds only the in-frame ones, with some missing. The table includes 70,000 or so clones, 93% detected once. General study points: What caused the repertoire differences, perhaps disease activity or prior therapy, remains undefined. In newly diagnosed patients, baseline TCR diversity was reportedly below that of healthy donors.

The time point: newly diagnosed, previously untreated cHL patient sample. Newly diagnosed, untreated classical Hodgkin lymphoma PBMCs served as comparison. On this clone: What it binds is not known.

The genes are TRBV10-1 and TRBJ2-7; 7 nucleotides line up with TRBD2. The sequence was obtained from a human donor with classical Hodgkin lymphoma. Sequenced material: peripheral blood mononuclear cells (PBMCs). CDR3 DNA sequence: TGCGCCAGCAGCCCGGGACTACCTACCTACGAGCAGTACTTC. It translates to CASSPGLPTYEQYF.